Listed here are 16 T cell receptor beta chains from one sample, sequenced in a study of T cells in Graves' hyperthyroidism and ophthalmopathy. Authors of the study amplified TCR beta CDR3 regions from RNA transcripts. The TCR CDR3 was amplified in a first-round RT-PCR using the HTBI primer set. TCRdb re-derived calls from the multiplex PCR reads in MiXCR, one entry per CDR3 protein. The sample contains more than 600,000 distinct CDR3 sequences, about a sixth of which appear only once. Sequences were obtained from blood. The source is a man aged 18 to 29 with Graves' hyperthyroidism.

In this sample, this clonotype turned up many times. The chain links TRBV2 to TRBJ2-1; TRBD2 matches at 9 bases. CDR1 and CDR2 from the germline V gene are SNHLY and FYNNEI. V shed 0 bases, J shed 15 bases, and the junction held 18 bases outside the gene matches. This CDR3 contains 17 residues. The CDR3 loop is CASSEALRGRAVSELFF. DNA of the CDR3: TGTGCCAGCAGTGAAGCGCTTCGCGGGAGGGCCGTGAGCGAGTTGTTCTTC.

This clonotype came up many times. The genes are TRBV18 and TRBJ2-2, with 7 bases lining up with TRBD1. Germline V gene data show CDR1 as KGHSH and CDR2 as LQKENI. The CDR3 spans 17 residues. With 3 bases clipped from V and 0 bases from J, the junction kept 7 bases outside the gene matches. CDR3 bases: TGTGCCAGCTCACCGGATTCGACAGGGACGAACACCGGGGAGCTGTTTTTT. This translates into CASSPDSTGTNTGELFF.

This clonotype was counted many times. This chain joins TRBV11-2 and TRBJ2-7; TRBD1 aligns across 7 bases. The CDR3 totals 15 residues. Germline V CDR1 and CDR2: SGHAT, FQNNGV. Unmatched junction bases numbered 6, after V lost 1 base and J lost 3 bases. CDR3 sequence (DNA): TGTGCCAGCAGCTTAGGCTTGGGACAGAACTACGAGCAGTACTTC. It is translated as CASSLGLGQNYEQYF.

In this sample, this clonotype turned up many times. The CDR3 sequence is CASSLVRDRTYNEQFF. The CDR3 nucleotides read TGCGCCAGCAGCTTGGTCCGGGACAGAACCTACAATGAGCAGTTCTTC. The V gene is TRBV5-1, the J gene TRBJ2-1; 7 nucleotides align to TRBD1. This CDR3 region has 16 residues. CDR1 is SGHRS and CDR2 is YFSETQ in the germline V gene. V gave up 0 bases and J gave up 2 bases; unmatched junction bases: 5.

The V gene is TRBV6-9, the J gene TRBJ1-4; TRBD1 agrees at 11 bases. The CDR3 length is 17 residues. The germline CDR1 and CDR2 sequences are MNHGY and SVAAGI. V trimming: 2 bases; J trimming: 6 bases; junction bases outside the gene matches: 8. The CDR3 DNA reads as TGTGCCAGCAGTTATGGACAGGGGGCACTCCGCTATGAAAAACTGTTTTTT. This gives the protein CASSYGQGALRYEKLFF.

This clonotype has just a few counts. The V call is TRBV29-1, the J call TRBJ2-7; no clear D. Germline V gives CDR1 SQVTM, CDR2 ANQGSEA. The CDR3 loop spans 11 amino acids. Between the trimmed V and J ends, which lost 5 bases and 4 bases, there was a span of 9 bases. The CDR3 nucleotides are TGCAGCGTTAAGGCCGAATACGAGCAGTACTTC. It specifies CSVKAEYEQYF.

The chain uses TRBV6-2 or TRBV6-3 and TRBJ2-7; D is unclear. Trimming removed 2 bases from V and 0 bases from J, with 14 bases in between. The CDR3 is 16 amino acids. Germline values: CDR1 MNHEY, CDR2 SVGEGT. In DNA form, the CDR3 reads TGTGCCAGCAGTTACGCGTTAGTCTTGAGCTCCTACGAGCAGTACTTC. Its translation: CASSYALVLSSYEQYF.

This clonotype has at least ten counts. The genes are TRBV28 and TRBJ1-6; 8 bases are shared with TRBD1. This CDR3 comprises 15 residues. V shed 5 bases and J 10 bases; nucleotides not matched to a gene: 10. Germline-derived CDR1 and CDR2 are MDHEN and SYDVKM. CDR3 residues: CASSPTDRVMSPLHF. In DNA form, the CDR3 reads TGTGCCAGCAGTCCTACGGACAGGGTCATGTCACCCCTCCACTTT.

The chain links TRBV7-9 to TRBJ2-7; tentatively, D is TRBD1 or TRBD2 (5 bases each). This CDR3 comprises 15 residues. From germline, CDR1 is SEHNR and CDR2 FQNEAQ (reference sequence). V lost 7 bases to trimming and J lost 2 bases, with 18 bases between them. Here the CDR3 reads CASTSQGDRPYEQYF. Here the CDR3 DNA reads TGTGCCAGCACCTCCCAGGGAGATAGGCCCTACGAGCAGTACTTC.

The CDR3 DNA follows: TGTGCCAGCTCACCAGAAGGAGTTGAAAAACTGTTTTTT. As protein: CASSPEGVEKLFF. The rearrangement uses TRBV18 and TRBJ1-4; D gene uncertain. The germline V gene encodes CDR1 KGHSH and CDR2 LQKENI. The V gene lost 2 bases and the J gene lost 7 bases, with 8 bases spanning the gap. CDR3 size: 13 residues.

Remarks on this clonotype: A much larger clone differs by one base, so this may be a read error. The CDR3 end shows no conserved phenylalanine or tryptophan, and so a read error is likely. The J gene is TRBJ1-1, the V gene TRBV7-2, with 10 bases lining up with TRBD1. V was clipped by 5 bases and J by 4 bases; unmatched bases: 7. The germline V gene encodes CDR1 SGHTA and CDR2 FQGNSA. This CDR3 region has 15 residues. CDR3 region: CASSMSRDRGTEAFS. CDR3 in DNA: TGTGCCAGCAGCATGTCCCGGGACAGGGGCACTGAAGCTTTCTCT.

Ten or more counts support this clonotype. One junction end does not reproduce the germline sequence, and a read error may be involved. This chain links TRBV11-2 with TRBJ2-1; D ambiguous. The germline V gene has CDR1 SGHAT and CDR2 FQNNGV. The CDR3 runs 13 residues. The CDR3 spells CASSLAPFNEQFF. Written as DNA, the CDR3 is TGTGCCAGTAGCTTAGCTCCTTTCAATGAGCAGTTCTTC.

This clonotype has only a few counts. The chain joins TRBV30 to TRBJ1-4; the D gene is possibly TRBD1 (6 bases). From germline, CDR1 is GTSNPN and CDR2 SVGIG (reference sequence). V lost 0 bases, J lost 8 bases, and 13 bases lay in between. This CDR3 comprises 14 residues. The CDR3 protein is CAWSVKQGGEKLFF. The CDR3 bases are TGTGCCTGGAGTGTAAAACAGGGAGGCGAAAAACTGTTTTTT.

This clonotype was detected many times. This chain links TRBV27 with TRBJ2-2; 8 nucleotides agree with TRBD1. V shed 6 bases and J 3 bases; nucleotides not matched to a gene: 12. Germline V gene sequence: CDR1 MNHEY, CDR2 SMNVEV (reference sequence). The CDR3 contains 17 residues. The CDR3 DNA reads as TGTGCCAGCAGCTACGACAGGGGCCTAACGTACACCGGGGAGCTGTTTTTT. Translating gives CASSYDRGLTYTGELFF.

In this sample, this clonotype turned up many times. V is TRBV6-6 and J is TRBJ2-1; TRBD1 is a possible D gene (7 bases). V was cut by 2 bases and J by 8 bases, with 13 bases left in between. The CDR3 is 14 amino acids. The germline CDR1 and CDR2 sequences are MNHNY and SVGAGI (reference sequence). The DNA for the CDR3 is TGTGCCAGCAGTTACGTGCAGGGGGAGGATGAGCAGTTCTTC. This codes for CASSYVQGEDEQFF.

This clonotype was counted at least ten times. The chain uses TRBV28 and TRBJ2-7; D is ambiguous. Per the germline V gene, CDR1 is MDHEN and CDR2 is SYDVKM. The V gene lost 2 bases and the J gene lost 3 bases, with 11 bases spanning the gap. The CDR3 consists of 14 residues. CDR3 sequence (DNA): TGTGCCAGCAGTTTAGCCCTACACCTCTACGAGCAGTACTTC. Amino acids: CASSLALHLYEQYF.